Below, 17 T cell receptor beta chains from the same sample are listed, as sequenced in a study of siplizumab effects on memory and regulatory T cells (dated by TCRdb to between 2018 and 2021). Library generation was performed with the immunoSEQ multiplex PCR assay. TCRdb took over this immuneACCESS table, retaining in-frame rearrangements with V and J assigned. Such tables are incomplete; in checked studies, under half of the missing clones stem from an unresolved V gene, and the remainder is unexplained. The sample includes about 100,000 clones, with 80% to 95% observed a single time. Jointly, the top ten make up around 0.15% of the sample. Sequences were obtained from CD4+ T cells sorted from blood. The receptors originated from a human donor in good health.

This clone was seen more than once but under ten times. The rearrangement links TRBV10-3 to TRBJ1-1; TRBD1 is a possible D gene (5 bases). The CDR3 runs to 13 residues. Germline V gives CDR1 ENHRY, CDR2 SYGVKD. V lost 5 bases to trimming and J lost 2 bases, with 9 bases between them. The CDR3 spells CAISLQVNTEAFF. The CDR3 DNA follows: TGTGCCATCAGTTTACAGGTCAACACTGAAGCTTTCTTT.

V is TRBV14 and J is TRBJ1-2; possibly TRBD1 for D (6 bases). Germline lookup yields CDR1 SGHDN and CDR2 FVKESK. V lost 5 bases and J lost 5, with 24 bases in between. The CDR3 sequence is 17 residues long. CDR3 in amino acids: CASSTLATGSSRYGYTF. Here the CDR3 DNA reads TGTGCCAGCAGCACCCTAGCAACAGGGTCCTCTCGGTATGGCTACACCTTC.

The J gene is TRBJ1-1, the V gene TRBV6-1; 7 bases match TRBD1. In germline, CDR1 is MNHNS, CDR2 SASEGT. Losses at the gene ends were 10 bases for V and 5 bases for J; bases not matched to a gene: 4. The CDR3 is made up of 11 amino acids. CDR3 sequence: CATDRVTEAFF. Here the CDR3 DNA reads TGTGCCACCGACAGGGTGACTGAAGCTTTCTTT.

The rearrangement uses TRBV29-1 and TRBJ2-3; D perhaps matches TRBD2 (5 bases). The germline V gene encodes CDR1 SQVTM and CDR2 ANQGSEA. The CDR3 runs to 12 residues. V was cut by 8 bases and J by 3 bases, with 12 bases left in between. Here the CDR3 DNA reads TGCAGCCAAAAGAGGGAAACAGATACGCAGTATTTT. Amino acid sequence: CSQKRETDTQYF.

V gene TRBV7-9 combines with J gene TRBJ2-1, with 7 positions matching TRBD2. CDR3 length equals 17 residues. V was pared by 5 bases and J by 4 bases, with 14 bases of the junction left unmatched. From germline, CDR1 is SEHNR and CDR2 FQNEAQ (reference sequence). This CDR3 reads CASSTDSWGGSYNEQFF. The CDR3 region has the DNA TGTGCCAGCAGCACCGACTCCTGGGGGGGGTCTTACAATGAGCAGTTCTTC.

The chain links TRBV10-3 to TRBJ1-1; no reliable D call. CDR1 and CDR2 (germline): ENHRY, SYGVKD. This CDR3 is 17 amino acids long. Trimming stripped 0 bases from V and 3 bases from J, with 17 bases between. The CDR3, as DNA: TGTGCCATCAGTGAGTCGATTGCCAGGAGAAGGGACACTGAAGCTTTCTTT. It encodes CAISESIARRRDTEAFF.

CDR3 sequence: CASGTLDRDYGYTF. CDR3 sequence (DNA): TGTGCCAGCGGCACTTTGGACAGGGACTATGGCTACACCTTC. V is TRBV27 and J is TRBJ1-2; TRBD1 agrees at 8 bases. Trimming took 8 bases from V and 3 from J; bases not matched to a gene: 8. This CDR3 contains 14 residues. CDR1 and CDR2 from the germline V gene are MNHEY and SMNVEV (reference sequence).

V gene TRBV6-1 combines with J gene TRBJ2-7; TRBD2 is a possible D gene (7 bases). The V gene's germline CDR1 is MNHNS and CDR2 SASEGT. The V and J ends lost 7 bases and 4 bases respectively, with 14 bases between them. The CDR3 spans 13 residues. CDR3 coding DNA: TGTGCCAGCAAGGTCGGGGGGCGGTACGAGCAGTACTTC. Translated, it gives CASKVGGRYEQYF.

The V gene is TRBV30, the J gene TRBJ2-7; 11 bases map to TRBD2. Trimming removed 4 bases from V and 6 bases from J; junction bases left unmatched: 17. This CDR3 spans 17 amino acids. Germline loops: CDR1 GTSNPN, CDR2 SVGIG (reference sequence). In DNA, the CDR3 is TGTGCCTGGACGGGTAGCGGGGGGGCCGCCTATAAAGCCGAGCAGTACTTC. It specifies CAWTGSGGAAYKAEQYF.

The chain employs TRBV6-1 and TRBJ1-2; D may be TRBD1 (6 bases). Germline lookup yields CDR1 MNHNS and CDR2 SASEGT. Trimming stripped 6 bases from V and 4 bases from J, with 12 bases between. CDR3 length: 13 residues. CDR3 protein: CASRDGQRYGYTF. In DNA form, the CDR3 reads TGTGCCAGCAGGGACGGACAGCGCTATGGCTACACCTTC.

V is TRBV11-2 and J is TRBJ2-1, with D unresolved. Trimming stripped 5 bases from V and 8 bases from J, with 10 bases between. This CDR3 is 12 amino acids long. Germline V gene data show CDR1 as SGHAT and CDR2 as FQNNGV. The CDR3 loop reads CASSPGRDEQFF. Here the CDR3 DNA reads TGTGCCAGCAGCCCAGGACGGGATGAGCAGTTCTTC.

This chain links TRBV10-3 with TRBJ1-2; D uncertain. Trimming pared 6 bases from V and 10 bases from J, leaving 12 bases between. Germline V lookup: CDR1 ENHRY, CDR2 SYGVKD. This CDR3 contains 11 residues. DNA of the CDR3: TGTGCCATCAGCGGGGTTAAGGACTACACCTTC. Protein product: CAISGVKDYTF.

This chain joins TRBV4-3 and TRBJ1-6; TRBD1 is a possible D gene (6 bases). The CDR3 is 17 amino acids. Germline CDR1 and CDR2: LGHNA and YSLEER. V shed 1 base and J shed 1 base, with 11 bases lying between them. This chain's CDR3 is CASSQASTGSYNSPLHF. DNA of the CDR3: TGCGCCAGCAGCCAAGCATCGACAGGTTCCTATAATTCACCCCTCCACTTT.

V is TRBV18 and J is TRBJ2-1; TRBD2 aligns across 8 bases. The V and J ends lost 3 bases and 0 bases, in that order; junction bases with no gene match: 4. Germline assignment: CDR1 KGHSH and CDR2 LQKENI. The CDR3 runs 16 residues. CDR3 bases: TGTGCCAGCTCACCCGTAGCGGGGCACTCCTACAATGAGCAGTTCTTC. Its protein product is CASSPVAGHSYNEQFF.

This chain uses TRBV11-2 with TRBJ1-6; TRBD1 aligns across 8 bases. The V and J ends lost 5 bases and 9 bases, in that order; junction bases with no gene match: 12. The germline CDR1 and CDR2 sequences are SGHAT and FQNNGV. The CDR3 runs 16 residues. The chain's CDR3 is CASSRLWAGGRSPLHF. The CDR3 nucleotides read TGTGCCAGCAGCCGTCTTTGGGCAGGGGGCCGTTCACCCCTCCACTTT.

Remarks on this clone: Because the CDR3 is missing its conserved closing phenylalanine or tryptophan, this is likely a read error. The DNA is left out, because the CDR3 cannot be placed on it with certainty; the CDR3 is given as TCRdb lists it. The chain carries TRBV30 and TRBJ1-2. Germline CDR1 and CDR2: GTSNPN and SVGIG (reference sequence). The CDR3 region is 10 residues in length, termini included. The chain's CDR3 is CALEDGGHRA.

V gene TRBV7-2 combines with J gene TRBJ2-7; 11 nucleotides align to TRBD1. Looked up from germline, CDR1 is SGHTA and CDR2 is FQGNSA. The length of the CDR3 is 13 residues. V shed 5 bases and J 5 bases; nucleotides not matched to a gene: 2. CDR3 sequence (DNA): TGTGCCAGCAGCGGGACAGGGGGAAACGAGCAGTACTTC. Amino acid sequence: CASSGTGGNEQYF.